A single TCR beta chain is shown here with its context. What it recognizes is unknown. The data stem from a study of T-cell memory formation after mild COVID-19. The junction had 10 bases not matched to a gene; V was cut back by 1 base and J by 10 bases. Germline V gene lookup returns CDR1 SGHRS and CDR2 YFSETQ. The CDR3 spans 16 residues. Using constant-segment primers, 5'RACE produced TCR alpha and TCR beta cDNA libraries carrying sample barcodes and UMIs. Each CDR3 protein is one row after TCRdb ran MiXCR on the 5' RACE reads. The sample has 200,000 to 250,000 distinct CDR3 sequences, roughly 10% seen once. Overall study findings and caveats: The main location of contracting CD4+ clones was CM and EM, and that of contracting CD8+ clones was EMRA.

The sequenced sample was PBMCs or a T cell subset sorted from them (not recorded which). The chain joins TRBV5-1 to TRBJ2-1; 11 bases are a match to TRBD2. The sequence was obtained from a man younger than 35 who had mild COVID-19 (a few samples of this study predate the infection). Cell type and time point are not known. The CDR3 bases are TGCGCCAGCAGCTTGAGTCTAGCGGGGGGCTCCCTAGAGCAGTTCTTC. Protein product: CASSLSLAGGSLEQFF. Supplemented by reference TRBV5-1 and TRBJ2-1, the full variable domain reads KAGVTQTPRYLIKTRGQQVTLSCSPISGHRSVSWYQQTPGQGLQFLFEYFSETQRNKGNFPGRFSGRQFSNSRSEMNVSTLELGDSALYLCASSLSLAGGSLEQFFGPGTRLTVL.